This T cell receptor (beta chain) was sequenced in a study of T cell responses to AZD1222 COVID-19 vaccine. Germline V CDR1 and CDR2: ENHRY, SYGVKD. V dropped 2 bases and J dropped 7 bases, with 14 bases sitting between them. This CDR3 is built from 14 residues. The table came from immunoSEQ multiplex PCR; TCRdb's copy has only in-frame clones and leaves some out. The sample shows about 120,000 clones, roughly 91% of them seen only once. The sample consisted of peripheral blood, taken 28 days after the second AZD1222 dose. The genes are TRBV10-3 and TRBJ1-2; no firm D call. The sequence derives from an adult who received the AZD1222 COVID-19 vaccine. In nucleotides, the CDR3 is TGTGCCATCAGTGAGAGGATAACTAACGCTGGCTACACCTTC. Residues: CAISERITNAGYTF.